Below, 30 T cell receptor beta chains from the same sample are listed, as sequenced in a study of regulatory T cells in long-lasting Graves disease. Time point: newly diagnosed GD, antithyroid drugs for less than 3 months. Extracted PBMC RNA gave rise to the TCR library. Library construction for TCR beta used iRepertoire HTBI primers and Arm-PCR of CDR3 regions. Via MiXCR, TCRdb re-called the multiplex PCR reads, giving one row per CDR3 protein. The table shows about 620,000 distinct CDR3 sequences, with around 17% occurring only once. The sample was also linked to a second study, of T cells in Graves' hyperthyroidism and ophthalmopathy.

The sample here was peripheral blood mononuclear cells (PBMCs), taken at new diagnosis, from a patient treated with antithyroid drugs. The receptor source for this set is a woman younger than 45 with Graves disease.

A few counts support this clonotype. The conserved closing phenylalanine or tryptophan is absent in this CDR3, likely reflecting a read error. V and J are TRBV24-1 and TRBJ2-5; 7 nucleotides align to TRBD2. CDR3 length equals 18 residues. The J segment lost 0 bases and the V segment lost 4 bases, leaving 13 bases of the junction unmatched. Germline assignment: CDR1 KGHDR and CDR2 SFDVKD. The CDR3: CATSDTRGLSGNQETQYV. In DNA, the CDR3 is TGTGCCACCAGTGACACAAGGGGACTAAGCGGAAACCAAGAGACCCAGTACGTC.

This clonotype was observed a few times. The genes are TRBV6-2 or TRBV6-3 and TRBJ2-7; D is unresolved. Trimming removed 0 bases at V and 2 bases at J, with 17 bases between. The CDR3 length is 17 residues. The germline gives CDR1 MNHEY, CDR2 SVGEGT. The CDR3 loop reads CASSYSLSSASPYEQYF. The CDR3 region has the DNA TGTGCCAGCAGTTACTCTCTTTCGAGTGCCTCACCCTACGAGCAGTACTTC.

Note on this clonotype: A much bigger clone sits one base away, suggesting this may be a read error. This chain links TRBV28 with TRBJ1-5; unclear D gene. The CDR3 has 12 residues. CDR1 is MDHEN, CDR2 SYDVKM, per germline. This CDR3 reads CASIAPNRPQHF. The CDR3 DNA reads TGTGCCAGCATAGCCCCCAATCGGCCCCAGCATTTT.

This clonotype was counted between two and nine times. The V call is TRBV7-9, the J call TRBJ2-7; D may be TRBD1 (6 bases). The germline CDR1 and CDR2 sequences are SEHNR and FQNEAQ (reference sequence). Trimming left V 5 bases short and J 4 bases short, with 15 bases between. The CDR3 is 14 amino acids. The CDR3 spells CASSQPGQGYEQYF. The CDR3 DNA is TGTGCCAGCAGCCAACCGGGTCAGGGGTACGAGCAGTACTTC.

This clonotype appeared a few times. The chain combines TRBV27 with TRBJ2-1; unclear D gene. V was trimmed by 8 bases and J by 8 bases, leaving 19 bases between them. This CDR3 region has 14 residues. CDR1 and CDR2 (germline): MNHEY, SMNVEV (reference sequence). Here the CDR3 DNA reads TGTGCCAGCCAACGGCACCACCGAGCTGATGAGCAGTTCTTC. It translates to CASQRHHRADEQFF.

V and J are TRBV10-3 and TRBJ1-1; D unresolved. The CDR3 is 13 residues long. Germline V gene sequence: CDR1 ENHRY, CDR2 SYGVKD. The V and J ends lost 4 bases and 4 bases respectively, with 10 bases between them. DNA for the CDR3: TGTGCCATCAGTGGGGGAGGGCGCACTGAAGCTTTCTTT. Residues: CAISGGGRTEAFF.

This clonotype has at least ten counts. DNA of the CDR3: TGTGCCAGCAGCTTAGGAGGTCAGGCGGAGACCCAGTACTTC. Translation gives CASSLGGQAETQYF. The genes are TRBV5-4 and TRBJ2-5; D might be TRBD2 (5 bases). The V and J ends lost 2 bases and 5 bases respectively, with 13 bases between them. CDR1 is SGHNT and CDR2 is YYREEE in the germline V gene (reference sequence). CDR3 size: 14 residues.

This clonotype appeared many times. The V gene is TRBV28, the J gene TRBJ2-7; D might be TRBD1 (5 bases). Germline V gives CDR1 MDHEN, CDR2 SYDVKM. Trimming took 3 bases from V and 3 from J, leaving 15 bases between them. The CDR3 covers 15 residues. CDR3 protein: CASSLGGAQVYEQYF. CDR3 nucleotides: TGTGCCAGCAGTTTGGGTGGGGCCCAGGTCTACGAGCAGTACTTC.

The rearrangement links TRBV5-1 to TRBJ2-3; 9 positions match TRBD2. The CDR3 length is 17 residues. Germline CDR1 reads SGHRS; CDR2 reads YFSETQ. The V segment lost 4 bases and the J segment 3 bases; nucleotides outside the gene matches: 12. CDR3 in DNA: TGCGCCAGCAGCCAACAGGTCACAGCGGGAGGAACAGATACGCAGTATTTT. Translating gives CASSQQVTAGGTDTQYF.

This clonotype was detected ten times or more. V is TRBV28 and J is TRBJ1-1, with D uncertain. This CDR3 region has 15 residues. Germline CDR1 and CDR2: MDHEN and SYDVKM. V was cut by 3 bases and J by 0 bases, with 11 bases left in between. The CDR3 spells CASSFRRTLNTEAFF. The CDR3, as DNA: TGTGCCAGCAGTTTTAGACGGACCCTGAACACTGAAGCTTTCTTT.

The chain links TRBV27 to TRBJ2-3; D is ambiguous. Germline CDR1 and CDR2: MNHEY and SMNVEV (reference sequence). The V end lost 2 bases, the J end lost 0 bases, and 12 bases lay between the germline ends. There are 16 residues in the CDR3. CDR3 DNA: TGTGCCAGCAGTTTAGGGTCCTCTTCTAGCACAGATACGCAGTATTTT. This gives the protein CASSLGSSSSTDTQYF.

This clonotype was observed a handful of times. The rearrangement links TRBV19 to TRBJ1-1; 8 nucleotides line up with TRBD1. Trimming cost V 4 bases and J 7 bases; bases outside gene matches: 8. The CDR3 runs to 14 residues. Germline V CDR1 and CDR2: LNHDA, SQIVND (reference sequence). The chain's CDR3 is CASSTGDRLSEAFF. The CDR3 region has the DNA TGTGCCAGTAGTACCGGGGACAGGTTGAGTGAAGCTTTCTTT.

This clonotype has only a few counts. This CDR3 reads CSARQGFITYEQYF. The CDR3 DNA sequence: TGCAGTGCTAGACAAGGATTCATAACCTACGAGCAGTACTTC. The V and J genes are TRBV20-1 and TRBJ2-7, with D uncertain. Trimming removed 2 bases at V and 2 bases at J, with 13 bases between. The CDR3 consists of 14 residues. Germline CDR1 and CDR2: DFQATT and SNEGSKA (reference sequence).

This clonotype was seen a few times. This chain links TRBV7-2 with TRBJ2-2, with 8 bases fitting TRBD2. Germline trimming cut 5 bases from V and 6 bases from J; bases unmatched to any gene: 17. Germline CDR1 reads SGHTA; CDR2 reads FQGNSA. The CDR3 runs 18 residues. CDR3: CASSPRPGLVGYPGELFF. Written as DNA, the CDR3 is TGTGCCAGCAGCCCACGACCGGGACTAGTGGGTTACCCCGGGGAGCTGTTTTTT.

This clonotype was counted at least ten times. This CDR3 is CSAPSGGGNEQFF. The CDR3 DNA follows: TGCAGTGCTCCGTCGGGAGGAGGCAATGAGCAGTTCTTC. The rearrangement joins TRBV20-1 to TRBJ2-1, with 7 bases identical to TRBD2. Germline CDR1 and CDR2: DFQATT and SNEGSKA (reference sequence). The CDR3 has 13 amino acids. Trimming took 5 bases from V and 6 from J; bases not matched to a gene: 7.

There are many counts of this clonotype. V gene TRBV7-9 combines with J gene TRBJ2-3; 12 nucleotides line up with TRBD2. V dropped 5 bases and J dropped 4; count of bases not matched to a gene: 7. Germline lookup yields CDR1 SEHNR and CDR2 FQNEAQ (reference sequence). The CDR3 is 16 residues long. The CDR3 sequence is CASSPGTSGWADTQYF. The CDR3, as DNA: TGTGCCAGCAGCCCCGGGACTAGCGGGTGGGCAGATACGCAGTATTTT.

In regard to this clonotype: A much larger clone differs from this one at a single base, so this may be a read error. This chain uses TRBV7-9 with TRBJ1-1; D gene unclear. The CDR3 contains 11 residues. CDR1 is SEHNR, CDR2 FQNEAQ, per germline (reference sequence). CDR3 sequence (DNA): TGTGTCAGCACCCGCGGGAGTATAGCTTTCTTT. It specifies CVSTRGSIAFF.

The chain employs TRBV7-3 and TRBJ2-3; the D call may be TRBD1 or TRBD2 (6 bases each). CDR3 length: 22 residues. Trimming took off 5 bases at V and 6 bases at J, with 39 bases between the two ends. CDR1 is SGHTA and CDR2 is FQGTGA in the germline V gene. CDR3 nucleotides: TGTGCCAGCAGCCTGTTGGCCTCCGGGACACTCGGGGTGACCGGCCTAGCGGATACGCAGTATTTT. As protein: CASSLLASGTLGVTGLADTQYF.

The rearrangement links TRBV5-5 to TRBJ1-4; D unclear. Germline V gene sequence: CDR1 SGHKS, CDR2 YYEKEE (reference sequence). The V end lost 0 bases, the J end lost 7 bases, and 19 bases lay between the germline ends. This CDR3 has 17 residues. The CDR3 bases are TGTGCCAGCAGCTTGGCCGGTGGCCAGGCTGGAGGTGAAAAACTGTTTTTT. This gives the protein CASSLAGGQAGGEKLFF.

At least ten counts were recorded for this clonotype. The chain combines TRBV5-1 with TRBJ2-3; D is perhaps TRBD2 (5 bases). Germline-derived CDR1 and CDR2 are SGHRS and YFSETQ. The CDR3 is made up of 14 amino acids. V shed 3 bases and J shed 3 bases, with 11 bases lying between them. CDR3 protein: CASSSGNPTDTQYF. DNA for the CDR3: TGCGCCAGCAGCTCGGGAAACCCTACAGATACGCAGTATTTT.

The J gene is TRBJ1-1, the V gene TRBV6-1; a possible D gene is TRBD1 (6 bases). Germline V lookup: CDR1 MNHNS, CDR2 SASEGT. The CDR3 runs to 14 residues. V lost 6 bases and J lost 6, with 17 bases in between. CDR3 nucleotides: TGTGCCAGCAGCCGGACCCGGACAGCACCTGAAGCTTTCTTT. Translation gives CASSRTRTAPEAFF.

The rearrangement joins TRBV29-1 to TRBJ2-2; D may be TRBD1 or TRBD2 (5 bases each). The germline gives CDR1 SQVTM, CDR2 ANQGSEA. V lost 8 bases and J 5 bases, leaving 12 bases between the germline ends. This CDR3 comprises 12 residues. CDR3: CSFLWGTGELFF. In DNA form, the CDR3 reads TGCAGCTTCCTGTGGGGGACCGGGGAGCTGTTTTTT.

This clonotype has a count of ten or more. The gene calls are TRBV7-2 and TRBJ2-7, with D possibly being TRBD1 (5 bases). V lost 5 bases, J lost 2 bases, and 13 bases lay in between. From germline, CDR1 is SGHTA and CDR2 FQGNSA. There are 14 residues in the CDR3. The CDR3 DNA reads as TGTGCCAGCAGCCAAATAGACAGCCCCTACGAGCAGTACTTC. Its protein is CASSQIDSPYEQYF.

The chain links TRBV15 to TRBJ2-2; TRBD1 matches 7 bases. The CDR3 is made up of 17 amino acids. Germline-derived CDR1 and CDR2 are LNHNV and YYDKDF (reference sequence). V lost 0 bases to trimming and J lost 6 bases; unmatched junction nucleotides: 10. CDR3: CATSRDPWTGDAGELFF. The DNA of the CDR3 is TGTGCCACCAGCAGAGATCCTTGGACAGGTGATGCCGGGGAGCTGTTTTTT.

The rearrangement uses TRBV3-1 and TRBJ2-1; no firm D call. The CDR3 spans 12 residues. The germline gives CDR1 LGHDT, CDR2 YNNKEL (reference sequence). Trimming left V 6 bases short and J 12 bases short, with 15 bases between. CDR3 nucleotide sequence: TGTGCCAGCAGTACAGATCAGGCACGGCAGTTCTTC. Its translation is CASSTDQARQFF.

The chain carries TRBV11-2 and TRBJ1-3, with D maybe TRBD1 (6 bases). Germline V gives CDR1 SGHAT, CDR2 FQNNGV. The CDR3 is 15 residues long. V was clipped by 5 bases and J by 0 bases, with 11 bases between them. CDR3 in DNA: TGTGCCAGCAGCCCCGGACAGAACTCTGGAAACACCATATATTTT. Translated, it gives CASSPGQNSGNTIYF.

Many counts were recorded for this clonotype. The chain has TRBV2 and TRBJ2-7; D uncertain. The CDR3 is made up of 11 amino acids. The ends were cut back, 6 bases at V and 2 bases at J, with 5 bases in the middle. Germline assignment: CDR1 SNHLY and CDR2 FYNNEI. The CDR3 DNA follows: TGTGCCAGCAGCCCTACCTACGAGCAGTACTTC. This encodes CASSPTYEQYF.

This chain connects TRBV14 to TRBJ1-2; perhaps TRBD1 as D (6 bases). Looked up from germline, CDR1 is SGHDN and CDR2 is FVKESK. Trimming stripped 1 base from V and 4 bases from J, with 16 bases between. The CDR3 is 16 amino acids. As DNA, the CDR3 is TGTGCCAGCAGCCAAGGCATGGGGGGGCACGGCTATGGCTACACCTTC. Amino acid sequence: CASSQGMGGHGYGYTF.

This clonotype was detected ten times or more. V and J are TRBV27 and TRBJ2-1, with a possible D match to TRBD1 (6 bases). Germline V CDR1 and CDR2: MNHEY, SMNVEV (reference sequence). The CDR3 totals 13 residues. V lost 8 bases and J lost 2, with 10 bases in between. CDR3 DNA sequence: TGTGCCAGCTGTACAGGGCCCTACAATGAGCAGTTCTTC. It translates to CASCTGPYNEQFF.

This clonotype was found many times. The chain carries TRBV12-3 or TRBV12-4 and TRBJ2-3; TRBD2 matches 12 bases. The J segment lost 1 base and the V segment lost 5 bases, leaving 1 base of the junction unmatched. This CDR3 comprises 15 residues. Here the CDR3 DNA reads TGTGCCAGCAGTGGACTAGCGGGACGCACAGATACGCAGTATTTT. This sequence encodes CASSGLAGRTDTQYF.